Shown below are 4 T cell receptor beta chains from a single sample sequenced in a study of T cell responses to AZD1222 COVID-19 vaccine. Measured with immunoSEQ multiplex PCR; TCRdb has only the in-frame clones, and not every one. This sample has over 150,000 clones, with 92% found just once. Sequencing used peripheral blood, obtained on day 0 of MenACWY control vaccination. The receptors shown here come from an adult in good health.

V usage is TRBV7-2 and J usage is TRBJ2-7, with TRBD2 matching 8 bases. With V trimmed by 5 bases and J by 2 bases, 5 bases remained unmatched. This CDR3 region has 14 residues. Per the germline V gene, CDR1 is SGHTA and CDR2 is FQGNSA. The CDR3 nucleotides are TGTGCCAGCAGCCCGGGACTAGAAGCCTACGAGCAGTACTTC. This sequence encodes CASSPGLEAYEQYF. Full variable domain (missing parts from reference TRBV7-2 and TRBJ2-7): GAGVSQSPSNKVTEKGKDVELRCDPISGHTALYWYRQSLGQGLEFLIYFQGNSAPDKSGLPSDRFSAERTGGSVSTLTIQRTQQEDSAVYLCASSPGLEAYEQYFGPGTRLTVT.

The genes are TRBV7-6 and TRBJ2-7; possible D gene TRBD1, 5 bases. Germline CDR1 SGHVS, CDR2 FNYEAQ. The CDR3 totals 12 residues. V lost 0 bases to trimming and J lost 6 bases, with 6 bases between them. CDR3 bases: TGTGCCAGCAGCTTAGCAGGGGCCGAGCAGTACTTC. It is translated as CASSLAGAEQYF.

This clone occurred once. The V and J genes are TRBV18 and TRBJ1-1, with unresolved D. Germline V gene data show CDR1 as KGHSH and CDR2 as LQKENI. The CDR3 is made up of 14 amino acids. Trimming took 3 bases from V and 5 from J, leaving 13 bases between them. CDR3 coding DNA: TGTGCCAGCTCACCCGCCCTAGGAGGAACTGAAGCTTTCTTT. Its translation is CASSPALGGTEAFF.

This sequence joins TRBV4-3 and TRBJ1-2, with 8 bases fitting TRBD1. From germline, CDR1 is LGHNA and CDR2 YSLEER. The CDR3 runs 15 residues. After removal of 1 base from V and 5 bases from J, the junction contained 6 bases not matched to a gene. This CDR3 reads CASSQGQGALYGYTF. In DNA form, the CDR3 reads TGCGCCAGCAGCCAAGGCCAGGGGGCGCTTTATGGCTACACCTTC.